The present entry profiles one T cell receptor beta chain with its context. The antigen remains unidentified. The data derive from a study of neurological immune-mediated disorders. General study results and limits: The greatest TCR clonal expansion appeared in HTLV-1-associated myelopathy and the smallest, falling below healthy controls, in multiple sclerosis. No expanded-clone CDR3 amino acid sequence recurred across subjects, suggesting private TCR-beta repertoires.

V was shortened by 2 bases and J by 2 bases, with 10 bases between the two germline ends. The germline V gene encodes CDR1 SGHAT and CDR2 FQNNGV. This CDR3 is 16 amino acids long. Time point given: longitudinal time-point 3. The cDNA came from 5'RACE with 10-nucleotide random UMIs. TCRdb re-called the 5' RACE reads through MiXCR, storing one row per CDR3 protein. The table lists over 90,000 distinct CDR3 sequences, 10% to 11% of them singletons. The chain joins TRBV11-2 to TRBJ2-6, with D maybe TRBD1 (5 bases). Sample: PBMCs. The sequence derives from a female donor with HTLV-1-associated myelopathy (HAM/TSP). CDR3 bases: TGTGCCAGCAGCTTAAGGGGAAGGACTGGGGCCAACGTCCTGACTTTC. Translating it yields CASSLRGRTGANVLTF. The variable domain in full, completed from reference TRBV11-2 and TRBJ2-6, reads EAGVAQSPRYKIIEKRQSVAFWCNPISGHATLYWYQQILGQGPKLLIQFQNNGVVDDSQLPKDRFSAERLKGVDSTLKIQPAKLEDSAVYLCASSLRGRTGANVLTFGAGSRLTVL.